The rows below give T cell receptor beta chains drawn from one sample of a study of cytomegalovirus exposure and HLA in healthy donors. Assay: immunoSEQ multiplex PCR; the TCRdb copy retains only in-frame clones and omits some. The sample carries fewer than 200,000 clones, nearly 90% recorded once. Sequenced material: PBMCs. These receptors were collected from a man between 18 and 35 years old in good health and CMV-seropositive. CDR3s include the opening cysteine and the closing phenylalanine or tryptophan. D genes are given only for firm matches. A row's size may be missing; if present it is once, few, many or a size class.

clone_size,v_call,d_call,cdr3_length,j_call,cdr3_aa,cdr3_nt
NA,TRBV18,NA,14,TRBJ2-1,CASSPAGSYNEQFF,TGTGCCAGCTCACCGGCGGGCTCCTACAATGAGCAGTTCTTC
NA,TRBV7-6,TRBD2,18,TRBJ2-1,CASSLVLGARTSHNEQFF,TGTGCCAGCAGCTTAGTTCTGGGGGCCAGGACTAGCCACAATGAGCAGTTCTTC
NA,TRBV10-2,NA,14,TRBJ2-7,CASRRDLSVYEQYF,TGCGCCAGCAGACGGGACTTGTCGGTCTACGAGCAGTACTTC
NA,TRBV7-5,NA,13,TRBJ2-7,CARSAQEFYEQYF,TGTGCCAGAAGCGCCCAGGAATTTTACGAGCAGTACTTC
NA,TRBV19,TRBD2,15,TRBJ2-5,CASSRTSGSLETQYF,TGTGCCAGTAGTCGGACTAGCGGGAGCTTGGAGACCCAGTACTTC
NA,TRBV19,NA,18,TRBJ1-5,CASSARGGGGGSNQPQHF,TGTGCCAGTAGTGCTCGTGGGGGAGGGGGTGGCAGCAATCAGCCCCAGCATTTT
NA,TRBV9,TRBD1,14,TRBJ2-7,CASSVVGQGGEQYF,TGTGCCAGCAGCGTAGTGGGACAGGGGGGCGAGCAGTACTTC
NA,TRBV5-1,TRBD2,16,TRBJ2-7,CASSWTSGAYSYEQYF,TGCGCCAGCAGCTGGACTAGCGGGGCCTACTCCTACGAGCAGTACTTC
few,TRBV5-4,NA,14,TRBJ1-1,CASSGGLLNTEAFF,TGTGCCAGCAGCGGGGGACTGCTGAACACTGAAGCTTTCTTT
NA,TRBV7-9,NA,15,TRBJ2-7,CASSLAAGGLYEQYF,TGTGCCAGCAGCTTAGCGGCGGGTGGACTCTACGAGCAGTACTTC
NA,TRBV19,NA,17,TRBJ1-3,CASSIGQHRNSGNTIYF,TGTGCCAGTAGTATCGGACAGCATCGAAACTCTGGAAACACCATATATTTT
NA,TRBV30,NA,14,TRBJ2-7,CAWRKEGKSYEQYF,TGTGCCTGGAGGAAAGAGGGCAAGTCCTACGAGCAGTACTTC
few,TRBV28,NA,12,TRBJ2-7,CASRAGVRAQYF,TGTGCCAGCAGAGCAGGGGTAAGGGCGCAGTACTTC
NA,TRBV25-1,NA,14,TRBJ2-3,CASGSAGKRDTQYF,TGTGCCAGCGGTAGCGCGGGTAAGAGAGATACGCAGTATTTT
NA,TRBV7-2,TRBD2,14,TRBJ2-7,CASSLLAEHYEQYF,TGTGCCAGCAGCTTACTAGCGGAGCACTACGAGCAGTACTTC
NA,TRBV7-9,TRBD2,14,TRBJ2-1,CASSRTSAGNEQFF,TGTGCCAGCAGCCGGACTAGCGCCGGCAATGAGCAGTTCTTC
NA,TRBV30,NA,14,TRBJ1-2,CAWIAGRANYGYTF,TGTGCCTGGATCGCGGGCCGAGCTAACTATGGCTACACCTTC
NA,TRBV2,NA,18,TRBJ2-3,CASSEVILGGFSSDTQYF,TGTGCCAGCAGTGAAGTCATCCTGGGGGGTTTTAGTTCAGATACGCAGTATTTT
NA,TRBV29-1,NA,14,TRBJ1-1,CSVTREFLGSEAFF,TGCAGCGTCACCCGGGAATTTTTGGGGAGTGAAGCTTTCTTT
NA,TRBV18,NA,12,TRBJ1-5,CASSPPGQPQHF,TGTGCCAGCTCACCACCCGGGCAGCCCCAGCATTTT
NA,TRBV7-9,NA,12,TRBJ2-2,CASSPESGELFF,TGTGCCAGCAGCCCCGAGTCCGGGGAGCTGTTTTTT
NA,TRBV29-1,NA,13,TRBJ2-1,CSVERGTYNEQFF,TGCAGCGTTGAAAGGGGCACCTACAATGAGCAGTTCTTC
once,TRBV28,TRBD2,16,TRBJ2-7,CATLISGRGSYYEQYF,TGTGCCACCTTAATTAGCGGGAGGGGGTCCTACTACGAGCAGTACTTC